These 20 T cell receptor beta chains share one sample of origin, sequenced in a study of CD8 T cells in Susac syndrome. Reverse transcription of 0.5 to 1 ug RNA used random hexamers. TCRdb used MiXCR to reprocess the immunoSEQ multiplex PCR reads, holding one entry per CDR3 protein. In the table there are 95,000 or so distinct CDR3 sequences, about 93% of which are singletons. Sequencing input: CD8+ T cells from PBMCs. These receptors all come from a human donor in good health.

V and J are TRBV4-2 and TRBJ2-7; D call uncertain. Germline CDR1 and CDR2: LGHNA and YNFKEQ. The CDR3 spans 13 residues. V gave up 1 base and J gave up 2 bases, with 6 bases separating them. In DNA, the CDR3 is TGTGCCAGCAGCCAAGTTGAACCCTACGAGCAGTACTTC. Translating it yields CASSQVEPYEQYF.

The rearrangement uses TRBV9 and TRBJ1-5; D remains ambiguous. CDR1 and CDR2 from the germline V gene are SGDLS and YYNGEE. The CDR3 runs 14 residues. Between the trimmed V and J ends, which lost 0 bases and 2 bases, there was a span of 6 bases. The CDR3 coding sequence is TGTGCCAGCAGCGTAGGGTGGGGCAATCAGCCCCAGCATTTT. Its protein product is CASSVGWGNQPQHF.

The chain combines TRBV7-9 with TRBJ1-4; D perhaps matches TRBD1 (6 bases). The CDR3 is 16 residues long. Trimming shortened V by 0 bases and J by 6 bases, and 14 bases separated the two germline ends. Germline lookup yields CDR1 SEHNR and CDR2 FQNEAQ (reference sequence). The CDR3 loop reads CASSLAQGPADEKLFF. The DNA of the CDR3 is TGTGCCAGCAGCTTAGCCCAGGGGCCAGCGGATGAAAAACTGTTTTTT.

The chain recombines TRBV10-3 with TRBJ2-7, with a weak D call TRBD2 (6 bases). Trimming stripped 10 bases from V and 0 bases from J, with 13 bases between. The germline V gene encodes CDR1 ENHRY and CDR2 SYGVKD. The CDR3 loop spans 13 amino acids. The CDR3 DNA reads as TGTGCCACTTTCGGGGGTAGCTCCTACGAGCAGTACTTC. Translated, it gives CATFGGSSYEQYF.

The chain employs TRBV20-1 and TRBJ1-1; TRBD1 matches at 10 bases. J lost 9 bases, V lost 6 bases, and 16 bases had no gene match. Germline V gene data show CDR1 as DFQATT and CDR2 as SNEGSKA (reference sequence). The CDR3 covers 15 residues. DNA for the CDR3: TGCAGTGCGGATTCTTCGCGGACAGGGGGTTCTAAAGCTTTCTTT. It specifies CSADSSRTGGSKAFF.

This rearrangement joins TRBV18 to TRBJ2-7; TRBD1 aligns across 7 bases. The CDR3 extends over 17 amino acids. V was clipped by 3 bases and J by 0 bases; unmatched bases: 11. In germline, CDR1 is KGHSH, CDR2 LQKENI. The CDR3 region has the DNA TGTGCCAGCTCACCCTTGGGACAGACGGCCAGCTCCTACGAGCAGTACTTC. It codes for CASSPLGQTASSYEQYF.

This chain joins TRBV2 and TRBJ2-1, with a possible D match to TRBD2 (6 bases). CDR3 length: 13 residues. The ends were cut back, 11 bases at V and 3 bases at J, with 14 bases in the middle. Germline CDR1 SNHLY, CDR2 FYNNEI. Here the CDR3 DNA reads TGTGCCGGGCTGAGGGAGGTCTACAATGAGCAGTTCTTC. Translated: CAGLREVYNEQFF.

This chain connects TRBV9 to TRBJ2-5; TRBD2 agrees at 10 bases. Germline values: CDR1 SGDLS, CDR2 YYNGEE. The J segment lost 4 bases and the V segment lost 1 base, leaving 7 bases of the junction unmatched. This CDR3 is 16 amino acids long. The CDR3 sequence: CASSVYERGGPETQYF. The CDR3 DNA reads as TGTGCCAGCAGCGTATATGAGCGGGGGGGCCCAGAGACCCAGTACTTC.

This rearrangement joins TRBV5-6 to TRBJ2-2; D is perhaps TRBD1 (6 bases). Trimming removed 5 bases from V and 3 bases from J, with 17 bases in between. This CDR3 has 16 amino acids. Looked up from germline, CDR1 is SGHDT and CDR2 is YYEEEE. CDR3 region: CASRPQTGLYTGELFF. In DNA, the CDR3 is TGTGCCAGCAGACCCCAGACAGGATTATACACCGGGGAGCTGTTTTTT.

V is TRBV27 and J is TRBJ2-5; no definite D call. V gave up 2 bases and J gave up 1 base, with 5 bases separating them. Germline CDR1 and CDR2: MNHEY and SMNVEV (reference sequence). The CDR3 runs 13 residues. This chain's CDR3 is CASSLVRQETQYF. CDR3 nucleotide sequence: TGTGCCAGCAGTTTAGTCCGCCAAGAGACCCAGTACTTC.

The CDR3 DNA reads TGTGCCAGCAGGAGACCCCCCTCGGGAGAGACCCAGTACTTC. Its translation is CASRRPPSGETQYF. This chain connects TRBV7-8 to TRBJ2-5; no definite D call. V lost 6 bases and J 4 bases, leaving 15 bases between the germline ends. Germline V lookup: CDR1 SGHVS, CDR2 FQNEAQ. The CDR3 runs 14 residues. Based on the CDR3 plus reference TRBV7-8 and TRBJ2-5, the full variable domain is GAGVSQSPRYKVAKRGQDVALRCDPISGHVSLFWYQQALGQGPEFLTYFQNEAQLDKSGLPSDRFFAERPEGSVSTLKIQRTQQEDSAVYLCASRRPPSGETQYFGPGTRLLVL.

CDR3 bases: TGCGCCAGCAGTGGCAGGGTGAACACTGAAGCTTTCTTT. It specifies CASSGRVNTEAFF. The genes are TRBV5-1 and TRBJ1-1; possible D gene TRBD1, 5 bases. The CDR3 covers 13 residues. V lost 5 bases to trimming and J lost 0 bases, with 8 bases between them. The germline gives CDR1 SGHRS, CDR2 YFSETQ.

The V and J genes are TRBV29-1 and TRBJ1-1; no clear D. The germline V and J ends were trimmed by 1 base and 0 bases, with 9 bases remaining between them. This CDR3 is built from 14 residues. CDR1 and CDR2 (germline): SQVTM, ANQGSEA. In DNA form, the CDR3 reads TGCAGCGTTGAAGGGGGTCCCCTGAACACTGAAGCTTTCTTT. Its translation is CSVEGGPLNTEAFF. The entire variable domain, with the rest obtained from reference TRBV29-1 and TRBJ1-1, is as follows: SAVISQKPSRDICQRGTSLTIQCQVDSQVTMMFWYRQQPGQSLTLIATANQGSEATYESGFVIDKFPISRPNLTFSTLTVSNMSPEDSSIYLCSVEGGPLNTEAFFGQGTRLTVV.

The J gene is TRBJ2-3, the V gene TRBV11-2, with 12 bases identical to TRBD2. Trimming cost V 6 bases and J 3 bases; bases outside gene matches: 13. This CDR3 is 18 amino acids long. Germline loops: CDR1 SGHAT, CDR2 FQNNGV. The CDR3 bases are TGTGCCAGCAGGGGAGCTAGCGGGGGGGGTCTCGAGACAGATACGCAGTATTTT. Translation: CASRGASGGGLETDTQYF.

This clonotype was seen only once. The V call is TRBV10-3, the J call TRBJ2-5; TRBD1 agrees at 11 bases. Germline V CDR1 and CDR2: ENHRY, SYGVKD. The CDR3 is 15 amino acids. Trimming at V came to 2 bases and at J to 5 bases, leaving 4 bases not matched to a gene. CDR3 nucleotide sequence: TGTGCCATCAGTGAGGGGACAGGGGGGCCTGAGACCCAGTACTTC. Protein product: CAISEGTGGPETQYF.

This chain connects TRBV15 to TRBJ2-7; D unclear. There are 13 residues in the CDR3. The germline CDR1 and CDR2 sequences are LNHNV and YYDKDF (reference sequence). The germline V and J ends were trimmed by 5 bases and 2 bases, with 10 bases remaining between them. The CDR3 loop is CATSARDPYEQYF. CDR3 in DNA: TGTGCCACCAGCGCGCGAGATCCCTACGAGCAGTACTTC.

This chain uses TRBV29-1 with TRBJ2-5; D gene unclear. Trimming stripped 4 bases from V and 3 bases from J, with 9 bases between. Germline lookup yields CDR1 SQVTM and CDR2 ANQGSEA. CDR3 size: 12 residues. CDR3 sequence (DNA): TGCAGCGTTGCCAGGCCTAAAGAGACCCAGTACTTC. This gives the protein CSVARPKETQYF.

The chain is built from TRBV6-5 and TRBJ1-2, with D unresolved. Trimming took off 2 bases at V and 4 bases at J, with 14 bases between the two ends. The CDR3 sequence is 15 residues long. Germline values: CDR1 MNHEY, CDR2 SVGAGI. CDR3 in DNA: TGTGCCAGCAGTTACACGGGTGGGGTCGGCTATGGCTACACCTTC. Protein: CASSYTGGVGYGYTF.

The V call is TRBV9, the J call TRBJ2-7; maybe TRBD1 (6 bases). Trimming removed 0 bases from V and 7 bases from J, with 14 bases in between. Germline lookup yields CDR1 SGDLS and CDR2 YYNGEE. There are 14 residues in the CDR3. As DNA, the CDR3 is TGTGCCAGCAGCGTAGCCCCCAGGGGAAAAGAGCAGTACTTC. Its translation is CASSVAPRGKEQYF. The full variable domain, in which reference TRBV9 and TRBJ2-7 provide the parts outside the CDR3, is DSGVTQTPKHLITATGQRVTLRCSPRSGDLSVYWYQQSLDQGLQFLIQYYNGEERAKGNILERFSAQQFPDLHSELNLSSLELGDSALYFCASSVAPRGKEQYFGPGTRLTVT.

The chain is built from TRBV6-5 and TRBJ2-4, with 9 bases lining up with TRBD2. Per the germline V gene, CDR1 is MNHEY and CDR2 is SVGAGI. J was trimmed by 8 bases and V by 6 bases; bases with no gene match: 8. The CDR3 consists of 14 residues. The DNA for the CDR3 is TGTGCCAGCAGGTCGGGACTAGCAGGGGACATTCAGTACTTC. As protein: CASRSGLAGDIQYF.